These T cell receptor beta chains were read from a single sample in a study of CD8 T cells in Susac syndrome. TCRdb re-called the immunoSEQ multiplex PCR reads with MiXCR, one entry per CDR3 protein. The sample lists approximately 300,000 distinct CDR3 sequences, 85% occurring once. The sequenced material came from CD8+ T cells from PBMCs. The receptors come from a human donor with multiple sclerosis. The CDR3 runs from the conserved cysteine through the conserved F or W. Each record gives: V gene, clone size, D gene, J gene, CDR3 protein, CDR3 DNA. D genes are given only for firm matches. For some rows the clone size is stated as once, few or many, or as a class when expanded; others skip it.

TRBV4-1	few	NA	TRBJ2-5	CASSQDHEETQYF	TGCGCCAGCAGCCAAGACCATGAAGAGACCCAGTACTTC
TRBV21-1	NA	NA	TRBJ2-5	CASTPRGSQINQETQYF	TGTGCCAGCACCCCAAGAGGGAGCCAGATCAACCAAGAGACCCAGTACTTC
TRBV4-3	NA	NA	TRBJ1-2	CASSQPYSGYTF	TGCGCCAGCAGCCAGCCTTACTCTGGCTACACCTTC
TRBV14	NA	TRBD2	TRBJ2-7	CASSQSGGGPYEQYF	TGTGCCAGCAGCCAGTCCGGGGGGGGCCCCTACGAGCAGTACTTC
TRBV20-1	few	NA	TRBJ2-7	CSAPGSGLVYEQYF	TGCAGTGCCCCCGGGTCGGGGCTTGTTTACGAGCAGTACTTC
TRBV11-2	NA	TRBD1	TRBJ2-7	CVSSLDQGDSYEQYF	TGTGTCAGCAGCTTAGATCAGGGGGACAGCTACGAGCAGTACTTC
TRBV7-9	NA	TRBD2	TRBJ2-5	CASSPRLAGVGQETQYF	TGTGCCAGCAGCCCCAGACTAGCGGGAGTTGGCCAAGAGACCCAGTACTTC
TRBV19	NA	NA	TRBJ2-7	CASSITKLPPDEQYF	TGTGCCAGTAGTATCACAAAGTTACCCCCCGACGAGCAGTACTTC
TRBV7-8	NA	TRBD1	TRBJ1-1	CASSADRGTMNTEAFF	TGTGCCAGCAGCGCGGACAGGGGGACCATGAACACTGAAGCTTTCTTT
TRBV7-2	NA	NA	TRBJ1-1	CASSFPGANTEAFF	TGTGCCAGCAGTTTTCCGGGGGCCAACACTGAAGCTTTCTTT
TRBV28	NA	NA	TRBJ1-5	CASRQQEYSNQPQHF	TGTGCCAGCAGACAACAGGAGTATAGCAATCAGCCCCAGCATTTT
TRBV30	once	NA	TRBJ2-7	CAWSVPAGGPFFSEQYF	TGTGCCTGGAGTGTTCCCGCCGGAGGCCCCTTCTTTTCGGAGCAGTACTTC
TRBV7-9	once	TRBD1	TRBJ1-4	CASSSGTGEEKLFF	TGTGCCAGCAGCTCGGGGACAGGGGAGGAAAAACTGTTTTTT
TRBV27	NA	NA	TRBJ1-5	CASSLSDSHGQPQHF	TGTGCCAGCAGTTTAAGTGACTCACATGGTCAGCCCCAGCATTTT
TRBV15	NA	NA	TRBJ1-5	CATSRSNQPQHF	TGTGCCACCAGCAGATCGAATCAGCCCCAGCATTTT
TRBV29-1	NA	NA	TRBJ2-2	CSVLLNTGELFF	TGCAGCGTTCTCCTCAACACCGGGGAGCTGTTTTTT
TRBV5-6	NA	TRBD2	TRBJ2-5	CASSSGSGVRQETQYF	TGTGCCAGCAGCTCTGGTAGCGGGGTTAGGCAAGAGACCCAGTACTTC